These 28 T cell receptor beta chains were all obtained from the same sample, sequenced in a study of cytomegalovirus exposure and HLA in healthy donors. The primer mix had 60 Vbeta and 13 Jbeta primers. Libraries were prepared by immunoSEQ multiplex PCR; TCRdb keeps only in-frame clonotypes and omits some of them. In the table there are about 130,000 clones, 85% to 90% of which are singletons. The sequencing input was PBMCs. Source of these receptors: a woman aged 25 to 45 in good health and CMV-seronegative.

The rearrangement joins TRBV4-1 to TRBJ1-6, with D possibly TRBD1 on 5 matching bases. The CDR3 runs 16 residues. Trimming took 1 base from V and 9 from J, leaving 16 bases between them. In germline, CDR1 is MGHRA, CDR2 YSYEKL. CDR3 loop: CASSQGGLLRRSPLHF. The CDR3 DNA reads TGCGCCAGCAGCCAAGGGGGACTCCTTAGGCGTTCACCCCTCCACTTT.

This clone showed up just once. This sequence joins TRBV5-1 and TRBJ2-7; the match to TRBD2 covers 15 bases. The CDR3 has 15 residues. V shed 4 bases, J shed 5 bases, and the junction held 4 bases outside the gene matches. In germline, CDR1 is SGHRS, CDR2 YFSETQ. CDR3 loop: CASSGGTSGGHEQYF. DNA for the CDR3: TGCGCCAGCAGCGGGGGGACTAGCGGGGGGCACGAGCAGTACTTC. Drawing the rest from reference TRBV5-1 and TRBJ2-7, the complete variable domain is KAGVTQTPRYLIKTRGQQVTLSCSPISGHRSVSWYQQTPGQGLQFLFEYFSETQRNKGNFPGRFSGRQFSNSRSEMNVSTLELGDSALYLCASSGGTSGGHEQYFGPGTRLTVT.

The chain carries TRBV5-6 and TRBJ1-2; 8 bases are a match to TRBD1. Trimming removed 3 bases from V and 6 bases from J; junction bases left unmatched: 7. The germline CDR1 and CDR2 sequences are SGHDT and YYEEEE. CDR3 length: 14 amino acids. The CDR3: CASSSDREYHGYTF. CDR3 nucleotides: TGTGCCAGCAGCTCGGACAGGGAGTATCATGGCTACACCTTC.

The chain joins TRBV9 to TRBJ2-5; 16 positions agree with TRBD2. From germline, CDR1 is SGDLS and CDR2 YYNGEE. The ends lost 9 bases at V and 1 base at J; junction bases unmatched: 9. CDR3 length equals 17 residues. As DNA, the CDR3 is TGTGCCACTACCTTGGGACTAGCGGGAGGGCCCCAAGAGACCCAGTACTTC. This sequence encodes CATTLGLAGGPQETQYF.

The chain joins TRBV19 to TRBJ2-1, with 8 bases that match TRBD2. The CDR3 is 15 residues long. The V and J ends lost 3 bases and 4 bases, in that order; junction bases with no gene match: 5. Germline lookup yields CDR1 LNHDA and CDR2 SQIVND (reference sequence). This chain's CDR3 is CASSILLAVYNEQFF. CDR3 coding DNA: TGTGCCAGTAGTATCCTACTAGCGGTATACAATGAGCAGTTCTTC.

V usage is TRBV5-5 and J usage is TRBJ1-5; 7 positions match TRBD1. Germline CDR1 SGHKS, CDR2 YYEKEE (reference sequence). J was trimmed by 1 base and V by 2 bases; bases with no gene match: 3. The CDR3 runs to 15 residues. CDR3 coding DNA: TGTGCCAGCAGCTTTGGCAGGGGGAGCAATCAGCCCCAGCATTTT. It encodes CASSFGRGSNQPQHF.

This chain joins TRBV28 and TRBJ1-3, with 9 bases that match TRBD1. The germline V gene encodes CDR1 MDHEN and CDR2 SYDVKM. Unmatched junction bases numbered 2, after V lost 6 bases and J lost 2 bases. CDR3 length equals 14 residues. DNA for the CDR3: TGTGCCAGCAGCACAGGGGGCGCTGGAAACACCATATATTTT. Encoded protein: CASSTGGAGNTIYF.

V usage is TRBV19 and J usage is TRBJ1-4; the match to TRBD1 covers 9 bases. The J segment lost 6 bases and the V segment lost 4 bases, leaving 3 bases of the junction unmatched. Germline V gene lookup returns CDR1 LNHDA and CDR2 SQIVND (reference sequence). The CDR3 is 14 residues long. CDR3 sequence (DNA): TGTGCCAGTAGTACCTGGGACAGGGATGAAAAACTGTTTTTT. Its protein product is CASSTWDRDEKLFF. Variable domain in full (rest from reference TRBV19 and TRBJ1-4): DGGITQSPKYLFRKEGQNVTLSCEQNLNHDAMYWYRQDPGQGLRLIYYSQIVNDFQKGDIAEGYSVSREKKESFPLTVTSAQKNPTAFYLCASSTWDRDEKLFFGSGTQLSVL.

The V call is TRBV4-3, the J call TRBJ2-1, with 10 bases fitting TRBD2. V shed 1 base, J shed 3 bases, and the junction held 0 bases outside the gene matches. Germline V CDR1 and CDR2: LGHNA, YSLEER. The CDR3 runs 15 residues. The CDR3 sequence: CASSQGTSGYNEQFF. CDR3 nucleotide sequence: TGCGCCAGCAGCCAAGGGACTAGCGGCTACAATGAGCAGTTCTTC.

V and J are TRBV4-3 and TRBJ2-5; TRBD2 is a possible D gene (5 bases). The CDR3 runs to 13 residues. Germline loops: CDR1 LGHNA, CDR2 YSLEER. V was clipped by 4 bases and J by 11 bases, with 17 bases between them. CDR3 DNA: TGCGCCAGCAGCCTGTCGGAGGTGGGTGAGCAGTACTTC. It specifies CASSLSEVGEQYF.

CDR3 in amino acids: CASSLGLADYNEQFF. The CDR3, as DNA: TGTGCCAGCAGCCTGGGACTAGCGGACTACAATGAGCAGTTCTTC. V usage is TRBV5-4 and J usage is TRBJ2-1; 11 nucleotides align to TRBD2. The V and J ends lost 4 bases and 3 bases, in that order; junction bases with no gene match: 3. This CDR3 is built from 15 residues. Germline CDR1 SGHNT, CDR2 YYREEE (reference sequence).

The CDR3 DNA is TGTGCCACCAGCAGCCCCCTTTATAACGGCAGGGGGTTCGAGCAGTACTTC. Translated, it gives CATSSPLYNGRGFEQYF. V usage is TRBV15 and J usage is TRBJ2-7, with 7 bases fitting TRBD1. There are 17 residues in the CDR3. The J segment lost 6 bases and the V segment lost 3 bases, leaving 17 bases of the junction unmatched. Looked up from germline, CDR1 is LNHNV and CDR2 is YYDKDF (reference sequence).

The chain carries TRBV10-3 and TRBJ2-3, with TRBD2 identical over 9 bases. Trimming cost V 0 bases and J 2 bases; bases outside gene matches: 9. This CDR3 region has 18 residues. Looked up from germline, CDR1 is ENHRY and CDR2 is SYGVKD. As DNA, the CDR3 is TGTGCCATCAGTGAGTCGTTCCCTGGCGGGGGGGCCACAGATACGCAGTATTTT. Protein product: CAISESFPGGGATDTQYF.

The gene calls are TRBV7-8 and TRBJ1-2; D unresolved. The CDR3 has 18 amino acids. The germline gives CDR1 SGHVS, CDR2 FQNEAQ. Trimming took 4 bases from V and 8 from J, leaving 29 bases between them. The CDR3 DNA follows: TGTGCCAGCAGCTCGGCCGGCTACGCCCCGACTTCCCCAGAAGGCTACACCTTC. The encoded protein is CASSSAGYAPTSPEGYTF.

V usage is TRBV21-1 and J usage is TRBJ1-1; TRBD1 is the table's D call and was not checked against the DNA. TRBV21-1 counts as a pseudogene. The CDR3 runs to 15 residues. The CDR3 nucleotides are TGTGCCAGCAGCAAAGCGAGCAGGGGGCGGACTGAAGCTTTCTTT. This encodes CASSKASRGRTEAFF.

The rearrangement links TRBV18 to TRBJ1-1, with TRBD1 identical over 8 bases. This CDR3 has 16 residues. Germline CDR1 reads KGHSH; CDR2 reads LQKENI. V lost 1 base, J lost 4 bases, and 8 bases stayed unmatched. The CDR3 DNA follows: TGTGCCAGCTCACCACGAGTTCAGGGGGCCGGCACTGAAGCTTTCTTT. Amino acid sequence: CASSPRVQGAGTEAFF.

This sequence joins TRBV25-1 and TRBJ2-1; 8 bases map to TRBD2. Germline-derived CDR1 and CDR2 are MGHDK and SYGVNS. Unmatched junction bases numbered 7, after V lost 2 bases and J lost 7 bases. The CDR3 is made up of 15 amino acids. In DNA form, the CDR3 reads TGTGCCAGCAGTGAAGGACGGGGGGGGTATAATGAGCAGTTCTTC. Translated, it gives CASSEGRGGYNEQFF.

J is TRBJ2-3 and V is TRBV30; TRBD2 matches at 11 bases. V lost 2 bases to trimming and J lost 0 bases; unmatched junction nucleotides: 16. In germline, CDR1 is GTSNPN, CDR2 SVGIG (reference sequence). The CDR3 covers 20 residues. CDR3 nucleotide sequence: TGTGCCTGGAGTTATGGTGCTAGCGGGAGGTGGGCACGAAGCACAGATACGCAGTATTTT. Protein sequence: CAWSYGASGRWARSTDTQYF.

The CDR3 here is CASSRHQGQGNQPQHF. The CDR3 DNA sequence: TGTGCCAGCAGCCGCCACCAGGGGCAAGGCAATCAGCCCCAGCATTTT. The chain couples TRBV7-8 to TRBJ1-5; D may be TRBD1 (6 bases). This CDR3 is built from 16 residues. Germline V gene lookup returns CDR1 SGHVS and CDR2 FQNEAQ. V dropped 5 bases and J dropped 2 bases, with 16 bases sitting between them.

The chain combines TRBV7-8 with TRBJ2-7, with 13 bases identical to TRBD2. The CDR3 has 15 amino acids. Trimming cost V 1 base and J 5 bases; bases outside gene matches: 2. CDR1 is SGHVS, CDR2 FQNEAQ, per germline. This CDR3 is CASSLGTSGGHEQYF. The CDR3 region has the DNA TGTGCCAGCAGCTTAGGGACTAGCGGGGGCCACGAGCAGTACTTC.

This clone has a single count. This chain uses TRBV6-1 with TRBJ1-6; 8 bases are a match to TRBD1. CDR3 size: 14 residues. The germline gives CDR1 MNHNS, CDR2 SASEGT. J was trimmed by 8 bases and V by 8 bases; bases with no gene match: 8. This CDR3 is CASLYGTGDSPLHF. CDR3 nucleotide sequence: TGTGCCAGCTTGTACGGGACAGGTGATTCACCCCTCCACTTT.

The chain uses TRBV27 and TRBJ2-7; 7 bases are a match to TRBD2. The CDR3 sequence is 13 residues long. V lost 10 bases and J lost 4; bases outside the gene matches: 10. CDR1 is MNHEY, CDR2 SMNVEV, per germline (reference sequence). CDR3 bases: TGTGCCACCGGGGGAGGGCGAGGATACGAGCAGTACTTC. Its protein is CATGGGRGYEQYF.

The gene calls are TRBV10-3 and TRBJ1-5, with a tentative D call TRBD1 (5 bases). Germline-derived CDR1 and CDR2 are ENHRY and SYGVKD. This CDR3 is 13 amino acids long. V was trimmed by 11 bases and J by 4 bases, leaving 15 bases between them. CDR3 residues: CAADSMGNQPQHF. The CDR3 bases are TGTGCCGCCGACAGTATGGGGAATCAGCCCCAGCATTTT.

The CDR3 region is CASSFPGGSQFF. The DNA for the CDR3 is TGTGCCAGCAGTTTCCCGGGCGGGAGTCAATTCTTC. The chain uses TRBV6-6 and TRBJ2-1, with 7 bases aligning to TRBD2. The V gene end was trimmed by 4 bases and the J gene end by 16 bases; junction bases not matched to a gene: 10. The V gene's germline CDR1 is MNHNY and CDR2 SVGAGI (reference sequence). This CDR3 comprises 12 residues.

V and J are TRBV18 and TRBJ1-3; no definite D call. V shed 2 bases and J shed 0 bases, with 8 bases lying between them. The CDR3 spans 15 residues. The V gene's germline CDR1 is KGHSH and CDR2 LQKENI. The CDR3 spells CASSPISDSGNTIYF. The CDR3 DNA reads TGTGCCAGCTCACCAATTTCAGACTCTGGAAACACCATATATTTT.

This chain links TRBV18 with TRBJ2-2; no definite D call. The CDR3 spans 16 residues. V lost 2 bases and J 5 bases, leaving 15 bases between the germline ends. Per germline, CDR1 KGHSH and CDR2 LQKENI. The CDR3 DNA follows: TGTGCCAGCTCACCATCGTCCCGGGTTGTGACCGGGGAGCTGTTTTTT. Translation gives CASSPSSRVVTGELFF. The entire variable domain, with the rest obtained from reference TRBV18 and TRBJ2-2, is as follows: NAGVMQNPRHLVRRRGQEARLRCSPMKGHSHVYWYRQLPEEGLKFMVYLQKENIIDESGMPKERFSAEFPKEGPSILRIQQVVRGDSAAYFCASSPSSRVVTGELFFGEGSRLTVL.

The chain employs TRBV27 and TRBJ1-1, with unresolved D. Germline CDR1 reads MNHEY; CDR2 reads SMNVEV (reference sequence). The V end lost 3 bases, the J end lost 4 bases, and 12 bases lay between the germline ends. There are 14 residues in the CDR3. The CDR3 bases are TGTGCCAGCAGTTTCGCGGGAATTGTCACTGAAGCTTTCTTT. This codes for CASSFAGIVTEAFF.

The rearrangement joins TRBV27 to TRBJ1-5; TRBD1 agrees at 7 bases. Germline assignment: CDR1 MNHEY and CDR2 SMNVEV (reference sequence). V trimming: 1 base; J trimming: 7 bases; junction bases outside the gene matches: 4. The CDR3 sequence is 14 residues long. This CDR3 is CASSLLGRGQPQHF. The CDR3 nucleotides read TGTGCCAGCAGTTTATTGGGCAGGGGGCAGCCCCAGCATTTT.